Given below is one T cell receptor beta chain in context. The CDR3 runs to 13 residues. Trimming cost V 3 bases and J 8 bases, with 13 bases left between them. Per germline, CDR1 LGHDT and CDR2 YNNKEL (reference sequence). These data originate in a study of blood T cells in healthy people across ages. Together with a sample-barcoded 5' primer, a J-beta primer mix was included in a second PCR lasting roughly 6 to 12 cycles. Every cDNA molecule bore a tag from a template-switch adaptor containing 12 random nucleotides. TCRdb fed the 5' RACE reads into MiXCR, producing one record per CDR3 protein. The sample contains about 690,000 distinct CDR3 sequences, about 43% of which appear only once.

The sample consisted of blood. The chain carries TRBV3-1 and TRBJ1-2, with unresolved D. This sequence was found in a man aged 80 or over in good health. The CDR3: CASSHPPEAGYTF. The CDR3 DNA is TGTGCCAGCAGCCACCCCCCGGAAGCGGGCTACACCTTC.